This TCR beta chain was observed in a study of blood T cell repertoires in COVID-19. In the study overall: The samples span acute and convalescent COVID-19 from the United States, Italy and Spain.

Authors' methods: From reference gene primer amplification, estimates of nucleated cell counts were derived. Generated by immunoSEQ multiplex PCR, the TCRdb table keeps only in-frame clones and is missing some. V, J and clone size were drawn from that table, and D and trimming were deduced from the DNA. The sample has some 330,000 clones; approximately 90% are singletons. Study members were between about 18 and 100 years old and lived in roughly 24 US regions. Which cohort a participant joined came from the clinical history participants gave. V lost 4 bases to trimming and J lost 5 bases; unmatched junction nucleotides: 1. The CDR3 is 13 amino acids. Germline V gene sequence: CDR1 SQVTM, CDR2 ANQGSEA.

The sequenced material came from PBMCs or T cells enriched from blood (not recorded which). This receptor was identified in a young man who had recovered from COVID-19. The J gene is TRBJ2-2, the V gene TRBV29-1; 10 bases align to TRBD2. CDR3: CSVVGLATGELFF. For the CDR3, the DNA is TGCAGCGTTGTGGGACTAGCGACCGGGGAGCTGTTTTTT.